This T cell receptor beta chain was retrieved from a study of blood T cell repertoires in COVID-19. Across the study: Material from acute and convalescent COVID-19 was sourced from the United States, Italy and Spain. T cells, B-cell-depleted T cells, or PBMCs supplied cDNA or gDNA.

Source study methods: Amplification with reference gene primers provided the estimates of nucleated cell counts. Clones were sequenced by immunoSEQ multiplex PCR, and TCRdb holds only the in-frame ones, with some missing. For V, J and clone size, that table is used; D and trimming come from the DNA. The sample holds fewer than 350,000 clones, 75% to 90% seen once. V shed 0 bases, J shed 9 bases, and the junction held 11 bases outside the gene matches. Germline CDR1 is SGDLS and CDR2 is YYNGEE. The CDR3 has 16 amino acids. The source is a woman in her twenties or thirties who had recovered from COVID-19. The chain carries TRBV9 and TRBJ2-1; 8 bases fit TRBD2. Sequenced: peripheral blood. CDR3 bases: TGTGCCAGCAGCGTAGGTCCTAGCGGGTATTCCGGTGAGCAGTTCTTC. Protein product: CASSVGPSGYSGEQFF.